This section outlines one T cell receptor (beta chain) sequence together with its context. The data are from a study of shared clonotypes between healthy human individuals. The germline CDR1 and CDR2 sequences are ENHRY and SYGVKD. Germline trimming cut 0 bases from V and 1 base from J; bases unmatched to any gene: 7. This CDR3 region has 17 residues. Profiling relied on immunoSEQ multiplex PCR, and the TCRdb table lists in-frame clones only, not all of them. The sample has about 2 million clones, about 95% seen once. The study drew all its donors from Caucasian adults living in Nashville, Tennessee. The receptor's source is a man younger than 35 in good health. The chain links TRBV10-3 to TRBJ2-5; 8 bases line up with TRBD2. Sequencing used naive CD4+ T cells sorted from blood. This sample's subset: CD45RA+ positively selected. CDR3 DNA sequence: TGTGCCATCAGTGAGTCGAGGTCCGGGGGGGGCCAAGAGACCCAGTACTTC. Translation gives CAISESRSGGGQETQYF.